This T cell receptor (beta chain) was sequenced for a study of T-cell memory formation after mild COVID-19. Comments on this clonotype: One junction end does not reproduce the germline sequence, and a read error may be involved.

The CDR3 is made up of 14 amino acids. Germline V gene lookup returns CDR1 DFQATT and CDR2 SNEGSKA (reference sequence). MiXCR, run by TCRdb on the 5' RACE reads, gives a single entry per CDR3 protein. The table lists just over 400,000 distinct CDR3 sequences, 23% of them singletons, with less than 15% in the top ten. The rearrangement links TRBV20-1 to TRBJ2-3; 14 nucleotides match TRBD2. This sequence originates from an adult woman who had mild COVID-19 (a few samples of this study predate the infection). Cell type and time point are not known. Sequencing input: PBMCs or a T cell subset sorted from them (not recorded which). The CDR3 region is CSVRLAGGTDTQYF. For the CDR3, the DNA is TGCAGTGTTAGACTAGCGGGGGGGACAGATACGCAGTATTTT.